This T cell receptor (beta chain) was sequenced during a study of tumor-infiltrating lymphocytes in oesophageal squamous cell carcinoma. This CDR3 region has 16 residues. V lost 2 bases and J lost 0; bases outside the gene matches: 2. Looked up from germline, CDR1 is SGHTA and CDR2 is FQGNSA. TCRdb called the PCR reads again in MiXCR, with one record for every CDR3 protein. The data contain roughly 14,000 distinct CDR3 sequences, around 50% of them seen just once; the ten biggest clones take up approximately 40%. Material for sequencing was esophageal tumor tissue. The chain carries TRBV7-2 and TRBJ2-3; 10 positions agree with TRBD2. The clonotype originates from a female donor with esophageal squamous cell carcinoma. The CDR3 here is CASSLIAGGSTDTQYF. Written as DNA, the CDR3 is TGTGCCAGCAGCTTAATAGCGGGGGGCAGCACAGATACGCAGTATTTT.